The 24 T cell receptor beta chains given below trace back to one sample, sequenced in a study of Graves' ophthalmopathy and Graves' hyperthyroidism. RNA transcripts yielded amplified TCR beta CDR3 regions. RT-PCR with HTBI primers came first, then second-round multiplex PCR. TCRdb re-called the multiplex PCR reads with MiXCR, one entry per CDR3 protein. The table shows about 370,000 distinct CDR3 sequences, with roughly 17% occurring only once. Material: peripheral blood. Receptors were obtained from an adult woman with stable Graves' hyperthyroidism.

The genes are TRBV4-1 and TRBJ1-1; TRBD1 might be the D (6 bases). The length of the CDR3 is 16 residues. V lost 0 bases, J lost 1 base, and 12 bases lay in between. CDR1 and CDR2 (germline): MGHRA, YSYEKL. The CDR3 DNA is TGCGCCAGCAGCCAAGATCGGTCCAGGGGGAACACTGAAGCTTTCTTT. Protein product: CASSQDRSRGNTEAFF.

This clonotype was detected many times. This CDR3 reads CASSEARNTGELFF. The CDR3 nucleotides read TGTGCCAGCAGTGAAGCAAGGAACACCGGGGAGCTGTTTTTT. This chain connects TRBV2 to TRBJ2-2; no clear D gene. This CDR3 spans 14 amino acids. Trimming removed 0 bases from V and 1 base from J, with 3 bases in between. Germline assignment: CDR1 SNHLY and CDR2 FYNNEI.

In its sample, this clonotype was seen many times. The rearrangement joins TRBV28 to TRBJ2-7; weak D call: TRBD2 (6 bases). Trimming took 8 bases from V and 2 from J, leaving 13 bases between them. CDR1 is MDHEN and CDR2 is SYDVKM in the germline V gene. The length of the CDR3 is 13 residues. The CDR3 loop is CASHKGGTYEQYF. CDR3 DNA sequence: TGTGCCAGCCATAAGGGAGGCACCTACGAGCAGTACTTC.

This clonotype was detected only a few times. This chain links TRBV20-1 with TRBJ1-1; TRBD1 matches 8 bases. In germline, CDR1 is DFQATT, CDR2 SNEGSKA (reference sequence). The trim removed 6 bases at V and 3 bases at J, leaving 9 bases unmatched. The CDR3 consists of 14 residues. CDR3 sequence (DNA): TGCAGTGCGAACAGGGGGGTGATGGACACTGAAGCTTTCTTT. Its protein is CSANRGVMDTEAFF.

Many counts were recorded for this clonotype. The chain couples TRBV11-2 to TRBJ1-1; no clear D. There are 14 residues in the CDR3. Between the trimmed V and J ends, which lost 7 bases and 7 bases, there was a span of 19 bases. CDR1 and CDR2 from the germline V gene are SGHAT and FQNNGV. In nucleotides, the CDR3 is TGTGCCAGCACACCCTACCCAGCAGGCGGTGAAGCTTTCTTT. Its translation is CASTPYPAGGEAFF.

In its sample, this clonotype was seen a few times. The V call is TRBV29-1, the J call TRBJ2-2, with D maybe TRBD2 (6 bases). Trimming removed 4 bases from V and 1 base from J, with 10 bases in between. The CDR3 runs to 14 residues. CDR1 and CDR2 (germline): SQVTM, ANQGSEA. CDR3 nucleotides: TGCAGCGTTGTAACTAGCAGGAACACCGGGGAGCTGTTTTTT. Encoded protein: CSVVTSRNTGELFF.

This clonotype turned up a few times. A read error may produce the germline difference seen at one junction end. The chain links TRBV15 to TRBJ2-5; no clear D. The germline CDR1 and CDR2 sequences are LNHNV and YYDKDF (reference sequence). This CDR3 spans 15 amino acids. Here the CDR3 reads CATGREPQNQETQYF. Written as DNA, the CDR3 is TGTGCCACCGGCAGAGAACCCCAGAATCAAGAGACCCAGTACTTC.

The sample holds a few counts of this clonotype. The chain couples TRBV6-1 to TRBJ2-2; D is ambiguous. Trimming shortened V by 6 bases and J by 0 bases, and 11 bases separated the two germline ends. Per the germline V gene, CDR1 is MNHNS and CDR2 is SASEGT. The CDR3 consists of 15 residues. The CDR3: CASSRTVSNTGELFF. In DNA, the CDR3 is TGTGCCAGCAGCCGTACCGTCTCGAACACCGGGGAGCTGTTTTTT.

A note on this clonotype: This may be a read error, as it is one base from a much larger clone. The chain has TRBV28 and TRBJ2-7; 9 bases fit TRBD2. The germline V gene encodes CDR1 MDHEN and CDR2 SYDVKM. V trimming: 3 bases; J trimming: 5 bases; junction bases outside the gene matches: 5. The CDR3 spans 14 residues. The CDR3 region has the DNA TGTGCCAGCAGTTTGTTTAGCGGGAGCGACGAGCAGTACTTC. This translates into CASSLFSGSDEQYF.

The table lists this clonotype with many counts. In DNA, the CDR3 is TGCGCCAGCAGCTTGGATGGACAGGGATCCTATAATTCACCCCTCCACTTT. This sequence encodes CASSLDGQGSYNSPLHF. This chain uses TRBV5-1 with TRBJ1-6; TRBD1 aligns across 8 bases. CDR3 length equals 17 residues. The germline CDR1 and CDR2 sequences are SGHRS and YFSETQ. V trimming: 0 bases; J trimming: 1 base; junction bases outside the gene matches: 3.

Many counts were recorded for this clonotype. Germline is not matched at one junction end, which may reflect a read error. The chain is built from TRBV7-7 and TRBJ2-7; 13 positions match TRBD2. Germline V gene lookup returns CDR1 SSHAT and CDR2 FNYEAQ (reference sequence). CDR3 length: 19 residues. CDR3 sequence: CASTNPGLAGPASSYEQYF. The CDR3 DNA sequence: TGTGCTAGCACCAATCCGGGACTAGCGGGACCAGCTAGTTCCTACGAGCAGTACTTC. The complete variable domain, with remaining parts taken from reference TRBV7-7 and TRBJ2-7, reads GAGVSQSPRYKVTKRGQDVTLRCDPISSHATLYWYQQALGQGPEFLTYFNYEAQPDKSGLPSDRFSAERPEGSISTLTIQRTEQRDSAMYRCASTNPGLAGPASSYEQYFGPGTRLTVT.

This clonotype was picked up many times. This rearrangement joins TRBV15 to TRBJ1-1; the D gene is possibly TRBD1 (5 bases). This CDR3 contains 16 residues. V was cut by 5 bases and J by 2 bases, with 18 bases left in between. CDR1 is LNHNV and CDR2 is YYDKDF in the germline V gene (reference sequence). Here the CDR3 DNA reads TGTGCCACCAGCCATTCGACTTGGGACGGAAACACTGAAGCTTTCTTT. Translating gives CATSHSTWDGNTEAFF.

This clonotype showed up just once. A read error is possible here, since a much larger clone lies one base away. The chain uses TRBV19 and TRBJ2-5; TRBD1 is a possible D gene (6 bases). Germline loops: CDR1 LNHDA, CDR2 SQIVND (reference sequence). The CDR3 runs 13 residues. In DNA form, the CDR3 reads TGTGCCACCCGCAGGGGATCGTCGGAGACCCGGTACTTC. This gives the protein CATRRGSSETRYF.

This clonotype came up many times. The chain couples TRBV20-1 to TRBJ2-5, with 7 bases that match TRBD2. V gave up 1 base and J gave up 0 bases; unmatched junction bases: 8. This CDR3 has 16 residues. Germline assignment: CDR1 DFQATT and CDR2 SNEGSKA (reference sequence). The CDR3 DNA reads as TGCAGTGCTAGAGGGGGAGCGGGGTCTAACCAAGAGACCCAGTACTTC. This translates into CSARGGAGSNQETQYF.

This clonotype was observed at least ten times. The chain carries TRBV28 and TRBJ2-2; D unresolved. Deletions cut 3 bases from V and 4 bases from J, with 3 bases between. CDR3 size: 12 residues. The germline CDR1 and CDR2 sequences are MDHEN and SYDVKM. The CDR3, as DNA: TGTGCCAGCAGTTTCCTCACCGGGGAGCTGTTTTTT. This codes for CASSFLTGELFF.

This clonotype was detected ten times or more. V gene TRBV4-1 combines with J gene TRBJ1-5; D may be TRBD1 (5 bases). Trimming removed 1 base from V and 5 bases from J, with 15 bases in between. Germline values: CDR1 MGHRA, CDR2 YSYEKL. CDR3 length equals 16 residues. This CDR3 reads CASSQVLSGVHQPQHF. Here the CDR3 DNA reads TGCGCCAGCAGCCAAGTTCTATCGGGGGTGCATCAGCCCCAGCATTTT.

This clonotype showed up many times. The V and J genes are TRBV30 and TRBJ2-7; D not resolved. This CDR3 is built from 13 residues. Trimming removed 3 bases at V and 6 bases at J, with 15 bases between. The germline gives CDR1 GTSNPN, CDR2 SVGIG (reference sequence). CDR3 DNA sequence: TGTGCCTGGAGCGCCCTCAGTGGGCTCGAGCAGTACTTC. This codes for CAWSALSGLEQYF.

The chain couples TRBV6-1 to TRBJ2-5; 9 bases are shared with TRBD2. The CDR3 contains 13 residues. Per the germline V gene, CDR1 is MNHNS and CDR2 is SASEGT. Trimming removed 7 bases from V and 0 bases from J; junction bases left unmatched: 0. The CDR3 sequence is CASTSGNQETQYF. CDR3 nucleotide sequence: TGTGCCAGCACTAGCGGGAACCAAGAGACCCAGTACTTC.

V usage is TRBV10-3 and J usage is TRBJ2-5, with D perhaps matching TRBD2 (6 bases). CDR3 length: 14 residues. V lost 6 bases and J lost 4, with 15 bases in between. CDR1 ENHRY and CDR2 SYGVKD come from the germline V gene. The CDR3 is CAIRDYQVGETQYF. The CDR3 coding sequence is TGTGCCATCAGGGACTACCAGGTGGGAGAGACCCAGTACTTC.

For this clonotype: One junction end does not reproduce the germline sequence, and a read error may be involved. The V and J genes are TRBV5-1 and TRBJ2-7; D is ambiguous. The CDR3 extends over 12 amino acids. Per germline, CDR1 SGHRS and CDR2 YFSETQ. CDR3 in DNA: TGCGCCAGCAGCCGTTTGGGCAGCGAGCAGTGCTTC. Its protein product is CASSRLGSEQCF.

In this sample, this clonotype turned up a few times. This chain links TRBV3-1 with TRBJ1-5, with 7 bases matching TRBD1. This CDR3 is 14 amino acids long. V lost 3 bases, J lost 5 bases, and 4 bases stayed unmatched. Germline V gene data show CDR1 as LGHDT and CDR2 as YNNKEL (reference sequence). The CDR3 region is CASSHRQGDQPQHF. Here the CDR3 DNA reads TGTGCCAGCAGCCACAGACAGGGAGATCAGCCCCAGCATTTT.

This clonotype was detected ten times or more. The rearrangement uses TRBV20-1 and TRBJ1-2, with D hard to call. V lost 0 bases and J 3 bases, leaving 8 bases between the germline ends. The V gene's germline CDR1 is DFQATT and CDR2 SNEGSKA (reference sequence). CDR3 length: 13 residues. Here the CDR3 reads CSARDRSYYGYTF. In DNA, the CDR3 is TGCAGTGCTAGAGACAGGTCTTACTATGGCTACACCTTC.

The V and J genes are TRBV19 and TRBJ2-5; D is unresolved. V was trimmed by 6 bases and J by 5 bases, leaving 19 bases between them. This CDR3 has 15 residues. The germline CDR1 and CDR2 sequences are LNHDA and SQIVND (reference sequence). The CDR3 coding sequence is TGTGCCAGTAGGGCTACAAGATTTGGTATTGAGACCCAGTACTTC. It encodes CASRATRFGIETQYF.

This clonotype appeared many times. Germline is not matched at one junction end, which may reflect a read error. This chain connects TRBV27 to TRBJ2-7; D remains ambiguous. The CDR3 runs 13 residues. The germline V gene encodes CDR1 MNHEY and CDR2 SMNVEV (reference sequence). DNA for the CDR3: TGTGCCACCAGTAATCGTGGGGTCGGCGAGCAGTACTTC. Protein product: CATSNRGVGEQYF.